The TCR beta chain described here comes from a study of cytomegalovirus exposure and HLA in healthy donors. Notes on this clone: Its antigen is unknown.

Study-level points and caveats: Rates of TCR association differed by HLA locus in a later analysis, with DRB1 highest and HLA-C lowest. A likely sequencing artifact accounted for one observed cluster of highly shared sequence variants.

V gave up 5 bases and J gave up 10 bases, with 15 bases separating them. Germline CDR1 and CDR2: SEHNR and FQNEAQ (reference sequence). This CDR3 has 12 residues. The PCR had 60 Vbeta and 13 Jbeta primers. The assay was immunoSEQ multiplex PCR, and TCRdb's table has in-frame clones only and misses some. This sample's table has approximately 38,000 clones. The sequenced sample was PBMCs. The source of this sequence is a man younger than 45 in good health and CMV-seronegative. J is TRBJ2-7 and V is TRBV7-9, with D tentatively TRBD2 (6 bases). The CDR3: CASSVDGGDQYF. The CDR3 DNA follows: TGTGCCAGCAGCGTTGACGGGGGTGACCAGTACTTC. The variable domain in full, with the rest retrieved from reference TRBV7-9 and TRBJ2-7, is DTGVSQNPRHKITKRGQNVTFRCDPISEHNRLYWYRQTLGQGPEFLTYFQNEAQLEKSRLLSDRFSAERPKGSFSTLEIQRTEQGDSAMYLCASSVDGGDQYFGPGTRLTVT.